Below are 16 T cell receptor beta chains sequenced from a single sample in a study of tumor and adjacent non-tumor tissue in lung cancer. No cell sorting was done before RNA was extracted from the tissue. Three rounds of nested PCR, following a modified ARM-PCR protocol, produced the TCRbeta library. MiXCR, run by TCRdb on the multiplex PCR reads, gives a single entry per CDR3 protein. The sample records around 70,000 distinct CDR3 sequences, around four fifths being singletons. The material sequenced was lung tumor tissue. These receptors came from a man aged 55 to 70 with non-small cell lung cancer.

This clonotype is deemed medium-sized. The chain joins TRBV20-1 to TRBJ2-3, with 8 bases lining up with TRBD2. Germline CDR1 and CDR2: DFQATT and SNEGSKA (reference sequence). This CDR3 spans 16 amino acids. J lost 0 bases, V lost 0 bases, and 5 bases had no gene match. Written as DNA, the CDR3 is TGCAGTGCTAGAGATCCCCGCGGGAGGAGCACAGATACGCAGTATTTT. Its protein product is CSARDPRGRSTDTQYF.

This clonotype has just one count. The gene calls are TRBV6-1 and TRBJ2-4; D is undetermined. V dropped 4 bases and J dropped 3 bases, with 19 bases sitting between them. The length of the CDR3 is 17 residues. Germline V gene lookup returns CDR1 MNHNS and CDR2 SASEGT. Written as DNA, the CDR3 is TGTGCCAGCAGTGCAGTCTCGGTGGGCACTGTCAAAAACATTCAGTACTTC. It encodes CASSAVSVGTVKNIQYF.

As regards this clonotype: The junction shows a germline mismatch at one end, possibly a read error. The chain recombines TRBV11-3 with TRBJ2-3; D ambiguous. The CDR3 sequence is 16 residues long. Germline V gives CDR1 SGHNT, CDR2 YENEEA. The CDR3 nucleotides read TGTGTCAGCAGTTCCGGGCTAGTAGATAGCACAGATACGCAGTATTTT. It translates to CVSSSGLVDSTDTQYF.

To note about this clonotype: The conserved phenylalanine or tryptophan normally closing the CDR3 is absent here, so this likely arose from a read error. The gene calls are TRBV6-1 and TRBJ2-5, with D maybe TRBD2 (6 bases). With 6 bases removed from V and 7 bases from J, the gap between germline ends came to 15 bases. CDR1 is MNHNS and CDR2 is SASEGT in the germline V gene. The CDR3 runs to 13 residues. CDR3 protein: CASRPHPAGTQYY. The CDR3 bases are TGTGCCAGCAGACCACATCCAGCGGGGACCCAGTACTAC.

Concerning this clonotype: This CDR3 fails to terminate in the conserved phenylalanine or tryptophan, so it likely reflects a read error. The V and J genes are TRBV5-5 and TRBJ1-1; perhaps TRBD1 as D (5 bases). The V gene's germline CDR1 is SGHKS and CDR2 YYEKEE (reference sequence). The CDR3 length is 14 residues. The CDR3: CASSLVAGRTEAFS. The CDR3 bases are TGTGCCAGCAGCTTGGTAGCGGGGCGGACTGAGGCTTTCTCT.

This clonotype has only a few counts. One base away lies a much larger clone, so this may be a sequencing read error. Given the absence of the conserved phenylalanine or tryptophan at the CDR3 end, a read error is likely. The J gene is TRBJ2-5, the V gene TRBV5-5, with D perhaps matching TRBD1 (5 bases). The CDR3 loop spans 11 amino acids. V lost 6 bases, J lost 7 bases, and 10 bases lay in between. CDR1 is SGHKS, CDR2 YYEKEE, per germline (reference sequence). Here the CDR3 reads CASIPGPTQYL. CDR3 DNA sequence: TGTGCCAGCATCCCAGGGCCGACCCAGTACCTC.

A remark on this clonotype: At one end the junction does not follow the germline gene, possibly because of a read error. The chain has TRBV20-1 and TRBJ2-1; D unclear. CDR3 length equals 13 residues. Germline V CDR1 and CDR2: DFQATT, SNEGSKA (reference sequence). CDR3 sequence (DNA): TGCAATGCGCTCCCGGGCAAGTATAATGAGCAGTTCTTT. This encodes CNALPGKYNEQFF.

The table lists this clonotype with a few counts. Being one base from a much bigger clone, this may be a read error. The rearrangement joins TRBV24-1 to TRBJ2-5, with 9 bases identical to TRBD2. Losses at the gene ends were 3 bases for V and 4 bases for J; bases not matched to a gene: 8. The germline gives CDR1 KGHDR, CDR2 SFDVKD. The CDR3 runs 16 residues. CDR3 DNA: TGTGCCACCAGTGATCATAGCGGGAGATGGGTAGAGACCCAGTACTTC. Its protein product is CATSDHSGRWVETQYF.

In this sample, this clonotype turned up many times. A read error may produce the germline difference seen at one junction end. V is TRBV12-3 or TRBV12-4 and J is TRBJ2-3; D gene uncertain. This CDR3 has 12 amino acids. CDR3 nucleotides: TGTGCCAGCAGTCTCCTCTCGGATACGCGGTATTTT. Translated: CASSLLSDTRYF.

In the case of this clonotype: Germline and junction disagree at one end, which may indicate a read error. This chain links TRBV20-1 with TRBJ2-5; either TRBD1 or TRBD2 may fit D (5 bases each). In germline, CDR1 is DFQATT, CDR2 SNEGSKA (reference sequence). The CDR3 covers 13 residues. DNA for the CDR3: TGCAGTGCTACTCCTAGCTCCCAAGGGACCCAGTATTTC. Translating it yields CSATPSSQGTQYF.

This clonotype was seen a few times. A read error may be the cause here, since a much bigger clone is one base away. The final CDR3 position lacks the conserved phenylalanine or tryptophan, pointing to a likely read error. The V gene is TRBV19, the J gene TRBJ2-3, with 7 bases that match TRBD2. This CDR3 has 12 amino acids. Germline-derived CDR1 and CDR2 are LNHDA and SQIVND (reference sequence). V dropped 8 bases and J dropped 4; count of bases not matched to a gene: 3. The DNA for the CDR3 is TGTGCCAGTGGGGGGGTCCCAGATACGCAGTATTTA. This sequence encodes CASGGVPDTQYL.

This clonotype has more than one count but fewer than ten. A junction end diverges from the germline sequence, so it may reflect a read error. The chain couples TRBV12-5 to TRBJ1-1; D possibly corresponds to TRBD1 (6 bases). This CDR3 spans 15 amino acids. Per the germline V gene, CDR1 is LGHNT and CDR2 is FRNRAP. CDR3 sequence (DNA): TGTACTAGTGGTTTGGGGGCAGGGGCGAACACCGAAGCTTTCTTT. As protein: CTSGLGAGANTEAFF.

To note about this clonotype: At one end, the junction sequence differs from germline, possibly due to a read error. The rearrangement links TRBV5-6 to TRBJ1-2; no firm D call. The CDR3 runs to 15 residues. CDR1 is SGHDT and CDR2 is YYEEEE in the germline V gene. The CDR3 nucleotides read TGTGCCAGTAGCGGCGCGATAGGGATTAACTGTGGCTACACCTTC. Its protein product is CASSGAIGINCGYTF.

About this clonotype itself: One junction end disagrees with the germline gene, perhaps due to a read error. This chain uses TRBV20-1 with TRBJ2-1, with 11 bases that match TRBD2. Germline CDR1 and CDR2: DFQATT and SNEGSKA (reference sequence). The CDR3 has 15 residues. CDR3 nucleotides: TGCAGTCCCAGAACTGTAGCGGGAGGGCACCATGAGCACTTTTTC. Residues: CSPRTVAGGHHEHFF.

Of note for this clonotype: One end of the junction fails to match germline, which may point to a read error. The rearrangement joins TRBV5-4 to TRBJ2-3, with a tentative D call TRBD2 (6 bases). Germline V gene lookup returns CDR1 SGHNT and CDR2 YYREEE (reference sequence). The CDR3 is made up of 16 amino acids. The CDR3 loop is CPSSPIERAPGDKQYF. CDR3 sequence (DNA): TGTCCCAGCAGCCCTATCGAGCGGGCGCCGGGAGATAAGCAGTATTTT.

In regard to this clonotype: At one of its ends the junction is not consistent with the germline gene, which may arise from a read error. The V gene is TRBV6-5, the J gene TRBJ2-1; tentatively, D is TRBD1 or TRBD2 (5 bases each). CDR1 is MNHEY, CDR2 SVGAGI, per germline. The CDR3 loop spans 14 amino acids. The CDR3 loop reads CASYGAGPYNGQFF. CDR3 sequence (DNA): TGTGCCAGCTATGGGGCGGGTCCTTACAATGGGCAGTTCTTC.